The TCR beta chain under discussion was sequenced for a study of spatial heterogeneity in lung cancer. Study information: Sequencing consistently turned up more beta-chain sequences than alpha-chain sequences.

In TCRdb, the 5' RACE reads were re-called with MiXCR into one record per CDR3 protein. The profile shows roughly 80,000 distinct CDR3 sequences, approximately 8% of them singletons. This clonotype came up a few times. The germline gives CDR1 DFQATT, CDR2 SNEGSKA (reference sequence). The V gene lost 6 bases and the J gene lost 3 bases, with 9 bases spanning the gap. This CDR3 is built from 12 residues. Time point given: sample taken at primary tumor resection. The chain uses TRBV20-1 and TRBJ1-5; D is uncertain. The material was PBMCs, obtained at surgery. The source of this sequence is a male donor with early-stage non-small cell lung cancer. The chain's CDR3 is CSANPPNQPQHF. In nucleotides, the CDR3 is TGCAGTGCAAACCCCCCCAATCAGCCCCAGCATTTT.